The T cell receptor (beta chain) described here comes from a study of T-cell reconstitution after alpha-beta-depleted transplantation in children. Trimming cost V 8 bases and J 0 bases, with 17 bases left between them. This CDR3 spans 16 amino acids. CDR1 is SNHLY, CDR2 FYNNEI, per germline. Unique molecular identifiers were used in preparing the TCRbeta library. TCRdb redid the calling of the PCR reads with MiXCR, one entry per CDR3 protein. The data contain approximately 800,000 distinct CDR3 sequences, approximately 15% of them seen just once; the ten biggest clones take up around 5.3%. For this clonotype: Its specificity is unknown.

General study results and limits: It was newly produced T cells that mostly accounted for T-cell counts and diversity one year after transplant. The study reportedly traced alpha-beta T cells about two months after transplant to several hundred expanded graft clones. Surviving recipient T cells and thymic progenitors accounted for the high day-60 TCRbeta diversity observed in some patients.

The receptor comes from a male patient under 18 who had a stem cell transplant for acute lymphoblastic leukemia, so the T cells may come from the graft donor. The rearrangement uses TRBV2 and TRBJ2-1, with D possibly matching TRBD1 (6 bases). Source: PBMCs, mostly from graft donor cells, taken 360 days after TCRalphabeta/CD19-depleted stem cell transplant. Here the CDR3 reads CASQRGSYSSYNEQFF. The CDR3, as DNA: TGTGCCAGCCAGAGGGGGTCCTACAGCTCCTACAATGAGCAGTTCTTC.